This passage covers 25 T cell receptor beta chains from one sample sequenced in a study of shared clonotypes between healthy human individuals. Libraries were prepared by immunoSEQ multiplex PCR; TCRdb keeps only in-frame clonotypes and omits some of them. The sample has fewer than 400,000 clones; roughly 70% are singletons. The sample comprised memory CD4+ T cells sorted from blood. The sample's subset: CD45RA-negative fraction. These receptor sequences come from a man aged 30-40 years in good health.

The J gene is TRBJ2-3, the V gene TRBV5-1, with TRBD2 identical over 10 bases. The CDR3 length is 15 residues. From germline, CDR1 is SGHRS and CDR2 YFSETQ. The ends lost 10 bases at V and 0 bases at J; junction bases unmatched: 8. The CDR3 nucleotides are TGCGCCGGCGCAAGGACTAGCGGAAGCACAGATACGCAGTATTTT. Protein product: CAGARTSGSTDTQYF. The full variable domain, in which reference TRBV5-1 and TRBJ2-3 provide the parts outside the CDR3, is KAGVTQTPRYLIKTRGQQVTLSCSPISGHRSVSWYQQTPGQGLQFLFEYFSETQRNKGNFPGRFSGRQFSNSRSEMNVSTLELGDSALYLCAGARTSGSTDTQYFGPGTRLTVL.

This clone appeared a few times. The genes are TRBV18 and TRBJ2-7; 11 bases are a match to TRBD1. Germline loops: CDR1 KGHSH, CDR2 LQKENI. V lost 5 bases and J lost 6; bases outside the gene matches: 12. This CDR3 is built from 16 residues. Here the CDR3 DNA reads TGTGCCAGCTCAACCGGACAGGGGGCTCTCGGGGTCGAGCAGTACTTC. Translated: CASSTGQGALGVEQYF.

This rearrangement joins TRBV7-9 to TRBJ1-1; D unresolved. The CDR3 has 12 residues. V lost 1 base and J lost 7, with 7 bases in between. Looked up from germline, CDR1 is SEHNR and CDR2 is FQNEAQ (reference sequence). CDR3 sequence reads: CASSLETDEAFF. The CDR3 nucleotides are TGTGCCAGCAGCTTAGAAACAGATGAAGCTTTCTTT.

This clone has a single count. The V and J genes are TRBV2 and TRBJ1-4; D might be TRBD1 (6 bases). V lost 4 bases to trimming and J lost 12 bases, with 15 bases between them. This CDR3 region has 13 residues. The germline V gene has CDR1 SNHLY and CDR2 FYNNEI. The CDR3 DNA reads as TGTGCCAGCAGTGTGGACAGTATGGGGGAACTGTTTTTT. Its protein product is CASSVDSMGELFF.

The chain is built from TRBV6-5 and TRBJ1-3; TRBD1 is a possible D gene (5 bases). V lost 5 bases to trimming and J lost 9 bases, with 17 bases between them. Germline values: CDR1 MNHEY, CDR2 SVGAGI. The CDR3 length is 14 residues. The CDR3 loop reads CASSQDKGLSTIYF. As DNA, the CDR3 is TGTGCCAGCAGTCAGGACAAGGGGTTAAGCACCATATATTTT.

There are a few counts of this clone. The V call is TRBV11-2, the J call TRBJ1-5; 11 bases line up with TRBD1. This CDR3 has 15 amino acids. Germline V gives CDR1 SGHAT, CDR2 FQNNGV. V was pared by 5 bases and J by 3 bases, with 3 bases of the junction left unmatched. The CDR3 here is CASSRDRGYNQPQHF. In DNA form, the CDR3 reads TGTGCCAGCAGCAGGGACAGGGGGTACAATCAGCCCCAGCATTTT.

This rearrangement joins TRBV5-4 to TRBJ2-7, with 9 bases fitting TRBD2. CDR1 and CDR2 from the germline V gene are SGHNT and YYREEE (reference sequence). CDR3 size: 16 residues. Germline trimming cut 4 bases from V and 3 bases from J; bases unmatched to any gene: 11. The DNA for the CDR3 is TGTGCCAGCAGCAGGGGATCTAGCGGGACCATCTACGAGCAGTACTTC. Protein sequence: CASSRGSSGTIYEQYF.

The J gene is TRBJ2-1, the V gene TRBV5-1; D possibly corresponds to TRBD2 (6 bases). The CDR3 totals 16 residues. Germline values: CDR1 SGHRS, CDR2 YFSETQ. V was clipped by 0 bases and J by 0 bases, with 10 bases between them. The CDR3 nucleotides read TGCGCCAGCAGCTTGGAGCCCGGGAGCTCCTACAATGAGCAGTTCTTC. It specifies CASSLEPGSSYNEQFF.

This clone was seen only once. This rearrangement joins TRBV7-8 to TRBJ1-2; no definite D call. Deletions cut 4 bases from V and 7 bases from J, with 16 bases between. The CDR3 is 14 amino acids. CDR1 is SGHVS and CDR2 is FQNEAQ in the germline V gene. The CDR3 spells CASSSATRLGGYTF. As DNA, the CDR3 is TGTGCCAGCAGCTCCGCGACAAGGTTGGGTGGCTACACCTTC.

This clone was found once. This chain connects TRBV9 to TRBJ2-7; 11 bases align to TRBD2. Germline V gene data show CDR1 as SGDLS and CDR2 as YYNGEE. With 3 bases clipped from V and 2 bases from J, the junction kept 4 bases outside the gene matches. The CDR3 is made up of 15 amino acids. DNA of the CDR3: TGTGCCAGCAGCGGAATTAGCGGGAGGGCCTACGAGCAGTACTTC. This sequence encodes CASSGISGRAYEQYF. Full variable domain (missing parts from reference TRBV9 and TRBJ2-7): DSGVTQTPKHLITATGQRVTLRCSPRSGDLSVYWYQQSLDQGLQFLIQYYNGEERAKGNILERFSAQQFPDLHSELNLSSLELGDSALYFCASSGISGRAYEQYFGPGTRLTVT.

CDR3 DNA: TGTGCCATCAGTGAGCAAGCGGGAGCCTCCCTAAACATTCAGTACTTC. It codes for CAISEQAGASLNIQYF. This chain uses TRBV10-3 with TRBJ2-4, with 8 nucleotides matching TRBD2. Germline values: CDR1 ENHRY, CDR2 SYGVKD. J lost 6 bases, V lost 2 bases, and 9 bases had no gene match. The CDR3 is 16 amino acids.

This clone was seen only once. The chain recombines TRBV12-5 with TRBJ1-2; the match to TRBD1 covers 11 bases. The CDR3 is made up of 17 amino acids. Per germline, CDR1 LGHNT and CDR2 FRNRAP. The V segment lost 7 bases and the J segment 6 bases; nucleotides outside the gene matches: 16. The CDR3 is CASARTPRTGGADGYTF. CDR3 nucleotide sequence: TGTGCTAGTGCCCGGACCCCTCGGACAGGGGGCGCCGATGGCTACACCTTC.

This clone was seen a few times. This sequence joins TRBV30 and TRBJ2-2; D ambiguous. The CDR3 spans 15 residues. Germline CDR1 and CDR2: GTSNPN and SVGIG (reference sequence). V lost 0 bases and J lost 5, with 13 bases in between. CDR3: CAWSVMGARTGELFF. The CDR3 DNA is TGTGCCTGGAGTGTAATGGGTGCGCGGACCGGGGAGCTGTTTTTT.

The rearrangement joins TRBV5-5 to TRBJ1-3; D is ambiguous. There are 14 residues in the CDR3. Germline V CDR1 and CDR2: SGHKS, YYEKEE (reference sequence). V lost 4 bases and J 0 bases, leaving 8 bases between the germline ends. CDR3 amino acids: CASSRASSGNTIYF. Here the CDR3 DNA reads TGTGCCAGCAGCCGTGCGAGCTCTGGAAACACCATATATTTT. Combining the CDR3 with reference TRBV5-5 and TRBJ1-3 gives the whole variable domain DAGVTQSPTHLIKTRGQQVTLRCSPISGHKSVSWYQQVLGQGPQFIFQYYEKEERGRGNFPDRFSARQFPNYSSELNVNALLLGDSALYLCASSRASSGNTIYFGEGSWLTVV.

Concerning this clone: Other DNA sequences from this sample encode an identical CDR3 as well. The rearrangement joins TRBV7-9 to TRBJ1-5; D may be TRBD1 (5 bases). Germline V gene data show CDR1 as SEHNR and CDR2 as FQNEAQ (reference sequence). The CDR3 is 14 residues long. Trimming took off 2 bases at V and 0 bases at J, with 5 bases between the two ends. In DNA, the CDR3 is TGTGCCAGCAGCTTACAGGGTAGCAATCAGCCCCAGCATTTT. Translating gives CASSLQGSNQPQHF.

This clone has more than one count but fewer than ten. The CDR3 sequence is CASSHGVDWEANTEAFF. The CDR3 DNA sequence: TGCGCCAGCAGCCACGGGGTCGACTGGGAGGCGAACACTGAAGCTTTCTTT. The gene calls are TRBV4-3 and TRBJ1-1; no clear D gene. This CDR3 spans 17 amino acids. Trimming shortened V by 3 bases and J by 1 base, and 18 bases separated the two germline ends. CDR1 is LGHNA, CDR2 YSLEER, per germline.

Only one count was recorded for this clone. V is TRBV10-1 and J is TRBJ1-2, with D hard to call. Trimming left V 5 bases short and J 4 bases short, with 20 bases between. The CDR3 length is 16 residues. Per the germline V gene, CDR1 is WNHNN and CDR2 is SYGVQD (reference sequence). The CDR3: CASSRARSRKTYGYTF. The CDR3 nucleotides read TGCGCCAGCAGTCGGGCGCGATCGCGAAAGACCTATGGCTACACCTTC.

In this sample, this clone turned up once. The chain carries TRBV7-9 and TRBJ2-3, with 10 bases lining up with TRBD2. The CDR3 extends over 16 amino acids. V shed 10 bases, J shed 5 bases, and the junction held 15 bases outside the gene matches. The germline V gene encodes CDR1 SEHNR and CDR2 FQNEAQ (reference sequence). In DNA, the CDR3 is TGTGCCACAAAATGGGCTAGCGGGAGAAGTGTAGATACGCAGTATTTT. Amino acids: CATKWASGRSVDTQYF.

This clone turned up a few times. Here the CDR3 reads CASGTGQGEATNEKLFF. CDR3 in DNA: TGTGCTAGTGGCACCGGACAGGGAGAAGCAACTAATGAAAAACTGTTTTTT. The chain links TRBV12-5 to TRBJ1-4; 8 positions match TRBD1. There are 17 residues in the CDR3. Per the germline V gene, CDR1 is LGHNT and CDR2 is FRNRAP. V was pared by 6 bases and J by 0 bases, with 9 bases of the junction left unmatched.

The chain recombines TRBV10-1 with TRBJ2-2; D call uncertain. The V gene lost 8 bases and the J gene lost 5 bases, with 15 bases spanning the gap. Per germline, CDR1 WNHNN and CDR2 SYGVQD (reference sequence). This CDR3 region has 14 residues. CDR3 sequence (DNA): TGCGCCAGCCGTCAGACTCGGAGAACCGGGGAGCTGTTTTTT. This encodes CASRQTRRTGELFF.

The J gene is TRBJ2-5, the V gene TRBV14, with 10 bases identical to TRBD1. Germline loops: CDR1 SGHDN, CDR2 FVKESK. Trimming at V came to 1 base and at J to 5 bases, leaving 7 bases not matched to a gene. The CDR3 runs 16 residues. This CDR3 reads CASSQVRTGGKETQYF. The CDR3 region has the DNA TGTGCCAGCAGCCAAGTAAGGACAGGGGGAAAGGAGACCCAGTACTTC.

The chain has TRBV10-1 and TRBJ1-5; 8 nucleotides line up with TRBD1. Germline values: CDR1 WNHNN, CDR2 SYGVQD (reference sequence). CDR3 length: 15 amino acids. Unmatched junction bases numbered 6, after V lost 5 bases and J lost 3 bases. CDR3 bases: TGCGCCAGCAGTCCCCGGGACAGGACCAATCAGCCCCAGCATTTT. Its translation: CASSPRDRTNQPQHF.

This clone was counted once. The chain has TRBV2 and TRBJ2-1; TRBD2 agrees at 11 bases. CDR1 is SNHLY and CDR2 is FYNNEI in the germline V gene. The CDR3 is made up of 16 amino acids. J gave up 6 bases and V 2 bases, and 6 bases lay outside the gene matches. The CDR3 region has the DNA TGTGCCAGCAGTGAACCGGGACTAGCGGCCTCCAATGAGCAGTTCTTC. Residues: CASSEPGLAASNEQFF. Full variable domain (remainder filled in from reference TRBV2 and TRBJ2-1): EPEVTQTPSHQVTQMGQEVILRCVPISNHLYFYWYRQILGQKVEFLVSFYNNEISEKSEIFDDQFSVERPDGSNFTLKIRSTKLEDSAMYFCASSEPGLAASNEQFFGPGTRLTVL.

This clone was detected only a few times. The chain carries TRBV6-5 and TRBJ2-7; no clear D gene. This CDR3 contains 14 residues. V was pared by 5 bases and J by 5 bases, with 16 bases between. Germline-derived CDR1 and CDR2 are MNHEY and SVGAGI. The CDR3 DNA reads as TGTGCCAGCAGTCAACTGCGACGGAGCCACGAGCAGTACTTC. Amino acid sequence: CASSQLRRSHEQYF.

The V gene is TRBV5-1, the J gene TRBJ2-1; 11 nucleotides match TRBD2. V dropped 4 bases and J dropped 8; count of bases not matched to a gene: 8. There are 15 residues in the CDR3. The V gene's germline CDR1 is SGHRS and CDR2 YFSETQ. The CDR3 sequence: CASSTLAGASYEQFF. The DNA of the CDR3 is TGCGCCAGCAGCACACTAGCGGGAGCTTCATATGAGCAGTTCTTC. The full variable domain, completed using reference TRBV5-1 and TRBJ2-1, is KAGVTQTPRYLIKTRGQQVTLSCSPISGHRSVSWYQQTPGQGLQFLFEYFSETQRNKGNFPGRFSGRQFSNSRSEMNVSTLELGDSALYLCASSTLAGASYEQFFGPGTRLTVL.